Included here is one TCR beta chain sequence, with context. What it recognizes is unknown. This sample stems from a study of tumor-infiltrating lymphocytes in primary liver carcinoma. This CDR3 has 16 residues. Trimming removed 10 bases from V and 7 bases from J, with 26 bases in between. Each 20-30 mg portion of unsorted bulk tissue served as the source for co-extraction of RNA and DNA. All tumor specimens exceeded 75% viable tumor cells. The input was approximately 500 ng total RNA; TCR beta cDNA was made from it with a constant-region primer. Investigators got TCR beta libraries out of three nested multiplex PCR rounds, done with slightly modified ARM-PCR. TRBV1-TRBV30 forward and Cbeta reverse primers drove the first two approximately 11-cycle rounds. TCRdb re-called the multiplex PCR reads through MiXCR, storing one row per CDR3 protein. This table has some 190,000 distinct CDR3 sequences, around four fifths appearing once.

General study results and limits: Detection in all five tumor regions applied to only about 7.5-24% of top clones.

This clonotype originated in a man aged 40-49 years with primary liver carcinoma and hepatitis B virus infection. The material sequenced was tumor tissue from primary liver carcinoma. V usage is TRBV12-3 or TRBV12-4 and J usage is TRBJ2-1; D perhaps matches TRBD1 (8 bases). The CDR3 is CATRQGWAGEFNEQFF. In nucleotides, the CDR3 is TGTGCCACCAGACAGGGGTGGGCGGGAGAATTTAATGAGCAGTTCTTC.